The present TCR beta chain was sequenced within a study of technical replicates of blood from a few donors. Method: immunoSEQ multiplex PCR; TCRdb's copy keeps in-frame clones and lacks some. The sample holds 60,000 to 85,000 clones, around 97% seen once. The CDR3 loop spans 18 amino acids. CDR1 and CDR2 (germline): SEHNR, FQNEAQ (reference sequence). J lost 2 bases, V lost 5 bases, and 7 bases had no gene match. The receptor was isolated from a human donor in good health. The sample consisted of T cells isolated from PBMCs. The chain links TRBV7-9 to TRBJ2-2; 14 nucleotides agree with TRBD2. CDR3 sequence: CASSPSGLAGGNTGELFF. DNA of the CDR3: TGTGCCAGCAGCCCGTCCGGACTAGCGGGGGGTAACACCGGGGAGCTGTTTTTT.